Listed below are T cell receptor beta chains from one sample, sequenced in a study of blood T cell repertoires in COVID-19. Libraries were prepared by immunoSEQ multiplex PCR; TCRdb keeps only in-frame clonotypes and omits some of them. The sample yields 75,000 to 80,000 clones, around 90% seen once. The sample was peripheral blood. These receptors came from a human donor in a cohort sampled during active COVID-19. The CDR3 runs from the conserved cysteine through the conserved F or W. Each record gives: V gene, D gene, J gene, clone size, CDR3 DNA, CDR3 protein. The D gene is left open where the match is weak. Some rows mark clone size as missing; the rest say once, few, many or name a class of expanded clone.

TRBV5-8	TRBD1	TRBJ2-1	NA	TGTGCCAGCAACTCCGGGGCCTACAGGGGGAATGAGCAGTTCTTC	CASNSGAYRGNEQFF
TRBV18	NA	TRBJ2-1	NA	TGTGCCAGCTCAAGCCTAGCCAATGAGCAGTTCTTC	CASSSLANEQFF
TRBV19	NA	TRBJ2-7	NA	TGTGCCAGTAGTATAGGGGGGGAGCCCTCCGAGCAGTACTTC	CASSIGGEPSEQYF
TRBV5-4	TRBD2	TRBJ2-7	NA	TGTGCCAGCAGCTTGAAGCGGGAGCTATCTTACGAGCAGTACTTC	CASSLKRELSYEQYF
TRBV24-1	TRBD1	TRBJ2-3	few	TGTGCCACCAGTGATTTGCGGACAGGGATTACGCAGTATTTT	CATSDLRTGITQYF
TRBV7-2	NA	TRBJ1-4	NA	TGTGCCAGCAGCTTATTGGGCCAGGGCGAAAAACTGTTTTTT	CASSLLGQGEKLFF
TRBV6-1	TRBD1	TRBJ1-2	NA	TGTGCCAGCAGTCAAGATTCGGGACAGGGATTCTATGGCTACACCTTC	CASSQDSGQGFYGYTF
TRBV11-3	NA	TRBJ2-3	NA	TGTGCCAGCAGCTTTCTAGCGTCTGCACCGAAATTTAGCACAGATACGCAGTATTTT	CASSFLASAPKFSTDTQYF
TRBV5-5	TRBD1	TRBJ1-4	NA	TGTACCAGCAGTTTTACCGGGACAGGGGATGAAAAACTGTTTTTT	CTSSFTGTGDEKLFF
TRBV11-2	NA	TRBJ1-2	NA	TGTGCCAGCAGCTTATACAGATATGGCTACACCTTC	CASSLYRYGYTF
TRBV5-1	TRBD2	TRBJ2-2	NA	TGCGCCAGCAGCGGGACTAGCGAGTCCACCGGGGAGCTGTTTTTT	CASSGTSESTGELFF
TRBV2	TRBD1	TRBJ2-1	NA	TGTGCCAGCACGGCTCAACAGGGGCCCTACAATGAGCAGTTCTTC	CASTAQQGPYNEQFF
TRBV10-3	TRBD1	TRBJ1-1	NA	TGTGCCATGAGGACAGGGGCCTTGAACACTGAAGCTTTCTTT	CAMRTGALNTEAFF
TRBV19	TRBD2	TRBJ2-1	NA	TGTGCCAGTAGTGCCCAACTAGCGGGGGACCTACAGTTCTTC	CASSAQLAGDLQFF
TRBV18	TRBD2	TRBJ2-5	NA	TGTGCCAGCTCACCAACGGGGGGGCAAGAGACCCAGTACTTC	CASSPTGGQETQYF
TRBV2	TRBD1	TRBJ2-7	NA	TGTGCCAGCAGTGGAGGGTCCCGGGACAGAGGGTACTACGAGCAGTACTTC	CASSGGSRDRGYYEQYF
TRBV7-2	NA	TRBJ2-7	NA	TGTGCCAGCAGCTACAGCGACAGAAACGAGCAGTACTTC	CASSYSDRNEQYF
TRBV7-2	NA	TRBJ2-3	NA	TGTGCCAGCAGCTTAGCTGGCGACTTCACAGATACGCAGTATTTT	CASSLAGDFTDTQYF
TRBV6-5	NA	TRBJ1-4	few	TGTGCCAGCACTCTATACAGCACAACTAATGAAAAACTGTTTTTT	CASTLYSTTNEKLFF
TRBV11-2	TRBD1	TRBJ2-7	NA	TGTGCCAGCAGCGGCCGGACAGGCGCCTACGAGCAGTACTTC	CASSGRTGAYEQYF
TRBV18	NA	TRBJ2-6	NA	TGTGCCAGCTCACCCGTGGGCGGGACTGGGGCCAACGTCCTGACTTTC	CASSPVGGTGANVLTF
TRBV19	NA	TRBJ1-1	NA	TGTGCCAGTAGTATTCAGGGTAACACTGAAGCTTTCTTT	CASSIQGNTEAFF
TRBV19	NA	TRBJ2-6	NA	TGTGCCAGTAGTATAGATGGGAGGAGGCCTGGGGCCAACGTCCTGACTTTC	CASSIDGRRPGANVLTF
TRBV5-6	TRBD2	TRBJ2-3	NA	TGTGCCAGCAGCGTGAAGCGGGAGCGATATACGCAGTATTTT	CASSVKRERYTQYF
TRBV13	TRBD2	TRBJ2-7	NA	TGTGCCAGCAGCTTAAGGACTAGCGGGAGAAGGCGCTACGAGCAGTACTTC	CASSLRTSGRRRYEQYF
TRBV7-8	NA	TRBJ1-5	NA	TGTGCCAGCAGCTTAGAGCAGGTGTATAGCAATCAGCCCCAGCATTTT	CASSLEQVYSNQPQHF
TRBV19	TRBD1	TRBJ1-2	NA	TGTGCCAGTAGGAGAAGAGGGACAGACTATGGCTACACCTTC	CASRRRGTDYGYTF
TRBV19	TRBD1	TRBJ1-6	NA	TGTGCCACAAATAACAGGGGAGATGCGGGAATCAATTCACCCCTCCACTTT	CATNNRGDAGINSPLHF
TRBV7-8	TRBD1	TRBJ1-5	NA	TGTGCCAGCAGCCCTAGTGGACAGGGGAATCAGCCCCAGCATTTT	CASSPSGQGNQPQHF
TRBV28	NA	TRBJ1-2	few	TGTGCCAGCAGTTTGGCGGGGCCTAACTATGGCTACACCTTC	CASSLAGPNYGYTF
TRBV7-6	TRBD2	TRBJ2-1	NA	TGTGCCAGCAGCTTTCGACTAGCGGGGGGGTTAAATGAGCAGTTCTTC	CASSFRLAGGLNEQFF
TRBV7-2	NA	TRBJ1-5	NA	TGTGCCAGCAGCCCCGAGGTTTCAGGGGGCAATCAGCCCCAGCATTTT	CASSPEVSGGNQPQHF
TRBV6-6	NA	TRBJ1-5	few	TGTGCCAGCACTCAGGAACTCAGCAATCAGCCCCAGCATTTT	CASTQELSNQPQHF
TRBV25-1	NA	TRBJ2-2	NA	TGTGCCAGCAGTGCAACGAACACCGGGGAGCTGTTTTTT	CASSATNTGELFF
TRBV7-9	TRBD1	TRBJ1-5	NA	TGTGCCAGCAGCTACGGGACAGGGAATCAGCCCCAGCATTTT	CASSYGTGNQPQHF
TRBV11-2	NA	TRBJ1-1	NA	TGTGCCAGCAGCCTCCTTGACCCGCCGGGGAACACTGAAGCTTTCTTT	CASSLLDPPGNTEAFF
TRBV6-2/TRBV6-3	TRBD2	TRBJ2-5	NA	TGTGCCAGCAGTTCCGGAACTAGCGGGGGGAGGGAGACCCAGTACTTC	CASSSGTSGGRETQYF
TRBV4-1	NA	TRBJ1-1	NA	TGCGCCAGCAGCCAAGGACAGAAGAGCACTGAAGCTTTCTTT	CASSQGQKSTEAFF
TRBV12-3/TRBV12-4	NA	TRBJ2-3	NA	TGTGCCAGCACCCAAGGGGGGGATGATACGCAGTATTTT	CASTQGGDDTQYF
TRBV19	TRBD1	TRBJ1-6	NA	TGTGCCAGTAGTGTTAGACAGGGGACCTTTTATAATTCACCCCTCCACTTT	CASSVRQGTFYNSPLHF
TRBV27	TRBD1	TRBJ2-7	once	TGTGCCAGCAGTCGGACAGGAAACTCCTACGAGCAGTACTTC	CASSRTGNSYEQYF
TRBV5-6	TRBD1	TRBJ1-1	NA	TGTGCCAGTACTGCTGTTGACAGGGAGGTCACTGAAGCTTTCTTT	CASTAVDREVTEAFF
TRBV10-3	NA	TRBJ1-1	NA	TGTGCCATCAGTGAGATCCCGGGGAACACTGAAGCTTTCTTT	CAISEIPGNTEAFF
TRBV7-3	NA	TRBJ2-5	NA	TGTGCCAGCAGCTTAATTAGCCGGAGTACCCAGTACTTC	CASSLISRSTQYF
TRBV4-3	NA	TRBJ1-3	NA	TGCGCCAGCAGCCAAGATTTGGGCAGCGGAATTGGAAACACCATATATTTT	CASSQDLGSGIGNTIYF
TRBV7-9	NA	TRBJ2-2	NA	TGTGCCAGCAGCTTGGACAGCACCGGGGAGCTGTTTTTT	CASSLDSTGELFF
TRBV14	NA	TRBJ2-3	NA	TGTGCCACCGGTCCCCGAGATGGTACGCAGTATTTT	CATGPRDGTQYF
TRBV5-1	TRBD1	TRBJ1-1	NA	TGCGCCAGCAGCTCCAGGACAGGGGAGGGTGAAGCTTTCTTT	CASSSRTGEGEAFF
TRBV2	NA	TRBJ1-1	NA	TGTGCCAGCATGCTATTGGGGGGGAGCCCTGAAGCTTTCTTT	CASMLLGGSPEAFF
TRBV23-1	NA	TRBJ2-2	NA	TGCGCCAAGGGGGCGAACACCGGGGAGCTGTTTTTT	CAKGANTGELFF
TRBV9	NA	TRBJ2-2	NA	TGTGCCAGCAGCGTAGGGGTTAGCGGGAACACCGGGGAGCTGTTTTTT	CASSVGVSGNTGELFF
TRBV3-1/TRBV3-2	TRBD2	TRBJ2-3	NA	TGTGCCAGCAGCCAAGTCCCGGGACTAGCGGGAGATACGCAGTATTTT	CASSQVPGLAGDTQYF